This is a list of T cell receptor beta chains from one sample in a study of cytomegalovirus exposure and HLA in healthy donors. Profiled with immunoSEQ multiplex PCR; TCRdb holds only in-frame clones, not every one. Altogether more than 80,000 clones are present, over 60% being singletons, with the ten largest covering roughly 6%. The sample consisted of PBMCs. The receptor set was obtained from a woman between 45 and 60 years old in good health and CMV-seropositive. CDR3s include the opening cysteine and the closing phenylalanine or tryptophan. The order of the fields is clone size, D gene, J gene, V gene, CDR3 DNA, CDR3 protein. A D gene is named only where the DNA matches it firmly. The listing skips clone size in some rows; elsewhere it reads once, few, many or a size class.

clone_size: .; d_call: .; j_call: TRBJ2-7; v_call: TRBV6-5; cdr3_nt: TGTGCCAGCAGCCTCGGACTCCTTGAGTACTTC; cdr3_aa: CASSLGLLEYF
clone_size: .; d_call: .; j_call: TRBJ2-1; v_call: TRBV6-5; cdr3_nt: TGTGCCAGCACCCAAAACAATGAGCAGTTCTTC; cdr3_aa: CASTQNNEQFF
clone_size: .; d_call: .; j_call: TRBJ2-3; v_call: TRBV9; cdr3_nt: TGTGCCAGCAGCCCTCGGCCCCGACACTCTAGCACAGATACGCAGTATTTT; cdr3_aa: CASSPRPRHSSTDTQYF
clone_size: .; d_call: .; j_call: TRBJ1-5; v_call: TRBV7-9; cdr3_nt: TGTGCCAGCAGCTTAGGGGGGCCGAATCAGCCCCAGCATTTT; cdr3_aa: CASSLGGPNQPQHF
clone_size: .; d_call: TRBD1; j_call: TRBJ1-2; v_call: TRBV5-1; cdr3_nt: TGCGCCAGCAGCTTGGGGGCGGACAGGTCGGCTGGCTACACCTTC; cdr3_aa: CASSLGADRSAGYTF
clone_size: .; d_call: TRBD2; j_call: TRBJ2-5; v_call: TRBV2; cdr3_nt: TGTGCCAGCAGTGGGCGGGGGGGAATACCGTACCAAGAGACCCAGTACTTC; cdr3_aa: CASSGRGGIPYQETQYF
clone_size: once; d_call: .; j_call: TRBJ2-1; v_call: TRBV5-1; cdr3_nt: TGCGCCAGCAGCGTTTCCGGGACAAGGGGTTACAATGAGCAGTTCTTC; cdr3_aa: CASSVSGTRGYNEQFF
clone_size: .; d_call: TRBD1; j_call: TRBJ2-7; v_call: TRBV5-6; cdr3_nt: TGTGCCAGCAGCTTCTACGCCGGGACAGGGCCGTACGAGCAGTACTTC; cdr3_aa: CASSFYAGTGPYEQYF
clone_size: .; d_call: .; j_call: TRBJ1-3; v_call: TRBV5-1; cdr3_nt: TGCGCCAGCAGCTTGGGTGACAGCCGCTCTGGAAACACCATATATTTT; cdr3_aa: CASSLGDSRSGNTIYF
clone_size: .; d_call: .; j_call: TRBJ1-3; v_call: TRBV12-2; cdr3_nt: TGTGCAAGTCGCTTAGCGGGCAGCTCTGGAAACACCATATATTTT; cdr3_aa: CASRLAGSSGNTIYF
clone_size: few; d_call: TRBD1; j_call: TRBJ1-4; v_call: TRBV28; cdr3_nt: TGTGCCAGCAGTGCTATCACAGGGGGAGGAGAAAAACTGTTTTTT; cdr3_aa: CASSAITGGGEKLFF
clone_size: .; d_call: TRBD1; j_call: TRBJ2-5; v_call: TRBV27; cdr3_nt: TGTGCCAGCAGTTTAGGGGCCGGGACAGGTGAGACCCAGTACTTC; cdr3_aa: CASSLGAGTGETQYF
clone_size: .; d_call: TRBD1; j_call: TRBJ1-3; v_call: TRBV5-4; cdr3_nt: TGTGCCAGCAGCTTGGACAGGGGTTCCTCTGGAAACACCATATATTTT; cdr3_aa: CASSLDRGSSGNTIYF
clone_size: .; d_call: TRBD1; j_call: TRBJ1-5; v_call: TRBV2; cdr3_nt: TGTGCCAGCAGAGGGGGCTTGAATAATCAGCCCCAGCATTTT; cdr3_aa: CASRGGLNNQPQHF
clone_size: .; d_call: TRBD1; j_call: TRBJ1-5; v_call: TRBV28; cdr3_nt: TGTGCCAGCAGTTTAGCGGGGACAGGGCTGGGCAATCAGCCCCAGCATTTT; cdr3_aa: CASSLAGTGLGNQPQHF
clone_size: once; d_call: .; j_call: TRBJ1-5; v_call: TRBV19; cdr3_nt: TGTGCCAGTAGTATACAGGGAAGACAGCCCCAGCATTTT; cdr3_aa: CASSIQGRQPQHF
clone_size: .; d_call: .; j_call: TRBJ1-5; v_call: TRBV21-1; cdr3_nt: TGTGCCAGCAGCGCCAAACAGGGGGCAGGTTCAGCGAGCGGCAATCAGCCCCAGCATTTT; cdr3_aa: CASSAKQGAGSASGNQPQHF
clone_size: .; d_call: .; j_call: TRBJ1-2; v_call: TRBV6-1; cdr3_nt: TGTGCCAGCAGCACCGGGAACTATGGCTACACCTTC; cdr3_aa: CASSTGNYGYTF
clone_size: .; d_call: .; j_call: TRBJ1-3; v_call: TRBV5-1; cdr3_nt: TGCGCCAGCAGCTCCCGTGGCTCTCGGAGCTCTGGAAACACCATATATTTT; cdr3_aa: CASSSRGSRSSGNTIYF
clone_size: few; d_call: .; j_call: TRBJ1-4; v_call: TRBV2; cdr3_nt: TGTGCCAGCAGGGACAGACCGGGGAATGAAAAACTGTTTTTT; cdr3_aa: CASRDRPGNEKLFF
clone_size: .; d_call: .; j_call: TRBJ1-5; v_call: TRBV19; cdr3_nt: TGTGCCAGTAGTATTCAGGGGAATAAGGGCAATCAGCCCCAGCATTTT; cdr3_aa: CASSIQGNKGNQPQHF
clone_size: few; d_call: TRBD1; j_call: TRBJ2-7; v_call: TRBV4-3; cdr3_nt: TGCGCCAGCAGCCAAGATGGCCGACAGGGCTCCCCGGTAGAGCAGTACTTC; cdr3_aa: CASSQDGRQGSPVEQYF
clone_size: .; d_call: .; j_call: TRBJ1-2; v_call: TRBV28; cdr3_nt: TGTGCCAGCAGTTGGGGTGGACAGAACTATGGCTACACCTTC; cdr3_aa: CASSWGGQNYGYTF
clone_size: .; d_call: .; j_call: TRBJ2-3; v_call: TRBV9; cdr3_nt: TGTGCCAGCAGCCCAAGGGGGGGCCCCGGGACAGATACGCAGTATTTT; cdr3_aa: CASSPRGGPGTDTQYF
clone_size: .; d_call: .; j_call: TRBJ2-7; v_call: TRBV7-9; cdr3_nt: TGTGCCAGCAGCAGTACAGGGTACGAGCAGTACTTC; cdr3_aa: CASSSTGYEQYF
clone_size: .; d_call: TRBD1; j_call: TRBJ2-7; v_call: TRBV6-6; cdr3_nt: TGTGCCAGCAGTTACTCGGGGACAGGCCCTTACGAGCAGTACTTC; cdr3_aa: CASSYSGTGPYEQYF
clone_size: .; d_call: TRBD1; j_call: TRBJ1-1; v_call: TRBV10-2; cdr3_nt: TGCGCCAGCAGGACAGGGCCACCCCAGAACACTGAAGCTTTCTTT; cdr3_aa: CASRTGPPQNTEAFF
clone_size: .; d_call: TRBD1; j_call: TRBJ2-3; v_call: TRBV30; cdr3_nt: TGTGCCTGGAGTCTAATGGGACAGGGGAGCGATACGCAGTATTTT; cdr3_aa: CAWSLMGQGSDTQYF
clone_size: .; d_call: .; j_call: TRBJ1-1; v_call: TRBV2; cdr3_nt: TGTGCCAGCATCTTCAACAGGGTGAACACTGAAGCTTTCTTT; cdr3_aa: CASIFNRVNTEAFF
clone_size: .; d_call: TRBD1; j_call: TRBJ1-3; v_call: TRBV27; cdr3_nt: TGTGCCAGCAGTTTATTAGGGACAGGGGGCATCTCTGGAAACACCATATATTTT; cdr3_aa: CASSLLGTGGISGNTIYF
clone_size: .; d_call: .; j_call: TRBJ1-2; v_call: TRBV5-1; cdr3_nt: TGCGCCAGCAGCTTGGTAGTGCATAGCACTAACTATGGCTACACCTTC; cdr3_aa: CASSLVVHSTNYGYTF
clone_size: .; d_call: TRBD1; j_call: TRBJ2-2; v_call: TRBV5-1; cdr3_nt: TGCGCCAGCAGTTGGACAGGGTTAAGCACCGGGGAGCTGTTTTTT; cdr3_aa: CASSWTGLSTGELFF
clone_size: .; d_call: TRBD1; j_call: TRBJ2-3; v_call: TRBV7-3; cdr3_nt: TGTGCCAGCAGCCCCGGGACAGGGCGAGGAGATACGCAGTATTTT; cdr3_aa: CASSPGTGRGDTQYF
clone_size: .; d_call: TRBD1; j_call: TRBJ2-3; v_call: TRBV9; cdr3_nt: TGTGCCAGCAGCACACCGGGACAGGGGGTTCCAGATACGCAGTATTTT; cdr3_aa: CASSTPGQGVPDTQYF
clone_size: .; d_call: TRBD1; j_call: TRBJ1-1; v_call: TRBV25-1; cdr3_nt: TGTGCCAGCAGTGAGACAGGGTGGGTGAACACTGAAGCTTTCTTT; cdr3_aa: CASSETGWVNTEAFF
clone_size: .; d_call: TRBD1; j_call: TRBJ1-2; v_call: TRBV5-6; cdr3_nt: TGTGCCAGCAGCTTGGGGAGGACAGGGGACTATGGCTACACCTTC; cdr3_aa: CASSLGRTGDYGYTF
clone_size: .; d_call: .; j_call: TRBJ1-6; v_call: TRBV5-4; cdr3_nt: TGTGCCAGCAGCATCGACAGGTTTAACTCACCCCTCCACTTT; cdr3_aa: CASSIDRFNSPLHF
clone_size: .; d_call: .; j_call: TRBJ1-2; v_call: TRBV18; cdr3_nt: TGTGCCAGCTCACCAACGAAGGGACAAGATAATAACTATGGCTACACCTTC; cdr3_aa: CASSPTKGQDNNYGYTF
clone_size: .; d_call: TRBD2; j_call: TRBJ2-7; v_call: TRBV11-2; cdr3_nt: TGTGCCAGCGGGCTAGCGGGGGCCCCTGGGCAGTACTTC; cdr3_aa: CASGLAGAPGQYF
clone_size: .; d_call: TRBD1; j_call: TRBJ1-2; v_call: TRBV6-1; cdr3_nt: TGTGCCAGCAGTGGGGACCGGGACAGCCTCTATGGCTACACCTTC; cdr3_aa: CASSGDRDSLYGYTF
clone_size: .; d_call: .; j_call: TRBJ1-5; v_call: TRBV30; cdr3_nt: TGTGCCTGGAGTGTAGCCCTTAGCAATCAGCCCCAGCATTTT; cdr3_aa: CAWSVALSNQPQHF
clone_size: .; d_call: .; j_call: TRBJ2-3; v_call: TRBV7-8; cdr3_nt: TGTGCCAGCAGCTTAGAGATGAACCCAGGGGCAGATACGCAGTATTTT; cdr3_aa: CASSLEMNPGADTQYF
clone_size: .; d_call: TRBD1; j_call: TRBJ2-7; v_call: TRBV18; cdr3_nt: TGTGCCAGCTCACGGGGGACAGGGGGTCCCCTGAGCTCCTACGAGCAGTACTTC; cdr3_aa: CASSRGTGGPLSSYEQYF
clone_size: .; d_call: .; j_call: TRBJ1-5; v_call: TRBV18; cdr3_nt: TGTGCCAGCTCACCTGACAGGAGGATCTTTAATGATCAGCCCCAGCATTTT; cdr3_aa: CASSPDRRIFNDQPQHF
clone_size: .; d_call: TRBD1; j_call: TRBJ2-3; v_call: TRBV5-1; cdr3_nt: TGCGCCAGCAGCTTAGGACAGGGGGCAACAGATACGCAGTATTTT; cdr3_aa: CASSLGQGATDTQYF
clone_size: .; d_call: .; j_call: TRBJ1-1; v_call: TRBV6-6; cdr3_nt: TGTGCCAGCAGTTACAGGGGTATGAACACTGAAGCTTTCTTT; cdr3_aa: CASSYRGMNTEAFF
clone_size: .; d_call: .; j_call: TRBJ1-2; v_call: TRBV5-1; cdr3_nt: TGCGCCAGCAGGCTGGAGAACTATGGCTACACCTTC; cdr3_aa: CASRLENYGYTF
clone_size: .; d_call: TRBD1; j_call: TRBJ1-3; v_call: TRBV7-9; cdr3_nt: TGTGCCAGCAGGGCCGGGACAGTCTCTGGAAACACCATATATTTT; cdr3_aa: CASRAGTVSGNTIYF
clone_size: .; d_call: TRBD1; j_call: TRBJ2-7; v_call: TRBV28; cdr3_nt: TGTGCCAGCAACGAGAGGGGGCGCTCTGCGGAGCAGTACTTC; cdr3_aa: CASNERGRSAEQYF
clone_size: .; d_call: TRBD1; j_call: TRBJ1-2; v_call: TRBV5-1; cdr3_nt: TGCGCCAGCAGCTTTTCCGGGACAGGGGTAGGCTACACCTTC; cdr3_aa: CASSFSGTGVGYTF
clone_size: .; d_call: TRBD1; j_call: TRBJ1-1; v_call: TRBV7-9; cdr3_nt: TGTGCCAGCAGCGCACCGGGACAGGGGGTGACTGAAGCTTTCTTT; cdr3_aa: CASSAPGQGVTEAFF
clone_size: .; d_call: .; j_call: TRBJ2-2; v_call: TRBV2; cdr3_nt: TGTGCCAGCAGTGTCCGGGAAACCGGGGAGCTGTTTTTT; cdr3_aa: CASSVRETGELFF
clone_size: few; d_call: .; j_call: TRBJ1-1; v_call: TRBV28; cdr3_nt: TGTGCCAGCAGCCTACACAGGGTCGAGACTGAAGCTTTCTTT; cdr3_aa: CASSLHRVETEAFF
clone_size: .; d_call: TRBD1; j_call: TRBJ2-7; v_call: TRBV5-5; cdr3_nt: TGTGCCAGCAGCTTGCGGGACAGCCCTCACGAGCAGTACTTC; cdr3_aa: CASSLRDSPHEQYF
clone_size: .; d_call: TRBD2; j_call: TRBJ2-5; v_call: TRBV5-1; cdr3_nt: TGCGCCAGCAGCACCGGACTAGCGGGGGATTCGGAGACCCAGTACTTC; cdr3_aa: CASSTGLAGDSETQYF